Following are 10 T cell receptor beta chains from one sample sequenced in a study of technical replicates of blood from several donors. Profiled with immunoSEQ multiplex PCR; TCRdb holds only in-frame clones, not every one. This sample has approximately 49,000 clones, with approximately 90% found just once. The sample consisted of PBMCs. The source is a human donor in good health. Some clones in this sample may be carry-over from other donors' samples.

The chain links TRBV18 to TRBJ2-3, with 7 bases lining up with TRBD1. The CDR3 is 17 residues long. Germline-derived CDR1 and CDR2 are KGHSH and LQKENI. Losses at the gene ends were 3 bases for V and 4 bases for J; bases not matched to a gene: 13. The CDR3 region is CASSPFAGTVSPDTQYF. The CDR3 DNA is TGTGCCAGCTCACCGTTCGCCGGGACAGTAAGCCCAGATACGCAGTATTTT.

The rearrangement uses TRBV7-2 and TRBJ1-1; D gene unclear. The V end lost 5 bases, the J end lost 13 bases, and 14 bases lay between the germline ends. The CDR3 length is 11 residues. Germline CDR1 and CDR2: SGHTA and FQGNSA. This CDR3 is CASSPLLGIFF. CDR3 sequence (DNA): TGTGCCAGCAGCCCCCTTTTGGGCATTTTCTTT.

The chain employs TRBV7-8 and TRBJ1-5, with 7 bases that match TRBD1. This CDR3 contains 15 residues. Per germline, CDR1 SGHVS and CDR2 FQNEAQ. V shed 2 bases, J shed 2 bases, and the junction held 3 bases outside the gene matches. Written as DNA, the CDR3 is TGTGCCAGCAGCTTAAACACAGGGGGCAATCAGCCCCAGCATTTT. Translation: CASSLNTGGNQPQHF.

This sequence joins TRBV6-5 and TRBJ2-1; maybe TRBD2 (5 bases). Trimming cost V 3 bases and J 5 bases, with 11 bases left between them. Germline V gene data show CDR1 as MNHEY and CDR2 as SVGAGI. The CDR3 contains 14 residues. CDR3 in amino acids: CASSYGLSNNEQFF. CDR3 nucleotide sequence: TGTGCCAGCAGTTATGGACTGAGTAACAATGAGCAGTTCTTC.

V is TRBV5-1 and J is TRBJ1-1; no firm D call. Germline loops: CDR1 SGHRS, CDR2 YFSETQ. The CDR3 contains 14 residues. V was cut by 0 bases and J by 5 bases, with 11 bases left in between. The CDR3, as DNA: TGCGCCAGCAGCTTGGACGGGTATCGGACTGAAGCTTTCTTT. Amino acid sequence: CASSLDGYRTEAFF.

The V and J genes are TRBV6-1 and TRBJ2-7, with 14 bases identical to TRBD2. V was pared by 6 bases and J by 7 bases, with 5 bases of the junction left unmatched. Germline loops: CDR1 MNHNS, CDR2 SASEGT. The CDR3 is made up of 14 amino acids. CDR3 sequence reads: CASRGTSGSQEQYF. The CDR3 DNA reads TGTGCCAGCAGGGGGACTAGCGGGAGTCAGGAGCAGTACTTC.

The rearrangement links TRBV28 to TRBJ2-3, with 8 bases aligning to TRBD1. The CDR3 extends over 12 amino acids. V trimming: 9 bases; J trimming: 6 bases; junction bases outside the gene matches: 5. Germline assignment: CDR1 MDHEN and CDR2 SYDVKM. In nucleotides, the CDR3 is TGTGCCAGTGGACAGGGTGTGGATACGCAGTATTTT. Encoded protein: CASGQGVDTQYF.

This chain uses TRBV7-4 with TRBJ2-1; D is uncertain. The germline V gene encodes CDR1 SGHVT and CDR2 SQSDAQ. The V end was cut by 4 bases, the J end by 6 bases, with 7 bases between. The length of the CDR3 is 12 residues. CDR3 sequence (DNA): TGTGCCAGCAGCTCCGAGCTCAATGAGCAGTTCTTC. This gives the protein CASSSELNEQFF.

The rearrangement joins TRBV27 to TRBJ2-5; weak D call: TRBD2 (5 bases). CDR1 is MNHEY, CDR2 SMNVEV, per germline (reference sequence). The V end was cut by 0 bases, the J end by 5 bases, with 13 bases between. This CDR3 region has 15 residues. The CDR3 sequence: CASSLSAGTRETQYF. The DNA of the CDR3 is TGTGCCAGCAGTTTATCGGCGGGTACCCGGGAGACCCAGTACTTC.

This clone was picked up one time. The J gene is TRBJ1-6, the V gene TRBV7-6, with D tentatively TRBD1 (5 bases). The CDR3 loop spans 17 amino acids. Trimming removed 2 bases from V and 9 bases from J, with 20 bases in between. Germline lookup yields CDR1 SGHVS and CDR2 FNYEAQ. The chain's CDR3 is CASSLKGHRFVASPLHF. The DNA of the CDR3 is TGTGCCAGCAGCTTAAAGGGGCATCGTTTCGTAGCTTCACCCCTCCACTTT.